This T cell receptor beta chain stems from a study of blood T cell repertoires in COVID-19. The Seattle site enrolled patients during active infection and followed them longitudinally. The assay was immunoSEQ multiplex PCR, and TCRdb's table has in-frame clones only and misses some. Of fewer than 200,000 clones detected, 75% to 90% appear once; the ten largest clones hold 6% to 8%. Germline loops: CDR1 SQVTM, CDR2 ANQGSEA. After removal of 6 bases from V and 6 bases from J, the junction contained 7 bases not matched to a gene. The CDR3 has 14 residues. The V and J genes are TRBV29-1 and TRBJ2-3; 12 positions match TRBD1. This TCR came from a woman in her seventies with COVID-19, enrolled during active disease. The sequencing sample was made of peripheral blood. The CDR3 here is CSVHGTGGLDTQYF. CDR3 DNA sequence: TGCAGCGTCCACGGGACAGGGGGCTTGGATACGCAGTATTTT.